Listed here are 20 T cell receptor beta chains from one sample, sequenced in a study of metastatic and nonmetastatic thyroid tumors. Patients underwent thyroid surgery, and none had received any treatment before it. TCRdb re-analyzed the PCR reads through MiXCR. The table has 55,000 to 75,000 clones, more than 15% seen once. Material: blood. The receptors originated from a female donor with papillary thyroid cancer or a benign thyroid nodule (not recorded which). Some clones in this sample may be carry-over from other donors' samples.

The chain is built from TRBV6-1 and TRBJ1-1; the D gene is possibly TRBD1 (6 bases). This CDR3 is 13 amino acids long. CDR1 and CDR2 from the germline V gene are MNHNS and SASEGT. Between the trimmed V and J ends, which lost 10 bases and 1 base, there was a span of 13 bases. The CDR3 sequence is CATRWGQNTEAFF. In nucleotides, the CDR3 is TGTGCCACAAGATGGGGGCAGAACACTGAAGCTTTCTTT.

Comments on this clone: This sample includes further DNA sequences coding for the same CDR3. V gene TRBV19 combines with J gene TRBJ2-1, with D unclear. Germline V CDR1 and CDR2: LNHDA, SQIVND (reference sequence). This CDR3 region has 14 residues. V shed 7 bases and J shed 0 bases, with 10 bases lying between them. The CDR3 sequence: CASTSPTSYNEQFF. The DNA for the CDR3 is TGTGCCAGTACTTCTCCCACCTCCTACAATGAGCAGTTCTTC.

In its sample, this clone was seen a few times. A single base separates this from a much larger clone, so it may be a read error. The genes are TRBV6-6 and TRBJ1-5, with D possibly being TRBD1 (5 bases). CDR1 is MNHNY, CDR2 SVGAGI, per germline (reference sequence). The CDR3 has 14 amino acids. Trimming pared 2 bases from V and 5 bases from J, leaving 10 bases between. The DNA of the CDR3 is TGTGCCAGCAGTTACGACCGGGACCATCAGCCCCAGCATTTT. Amino acid sequence: CASSYDRDHQPQHF.

This clone was found a few times. The V call is TRBV6-1, the J call TRBJ1-5; possibly TRBD1 for D (5 bases). Trimming took off 3 bases at V and 7 bases at J, with 10 bases between the two ends. Germline V gene data show CDR1 as MNHNS and CDR2 as SASEGT. This CDR3 contains 13 residues. This CDR3 reads CASSEQDKQPQHF. The CDR3 DNA is TGTGCCAGCAGTGAGCAGGACAAACAGCCCCAGCATTTT.

This chain connects TRBV5-1 to TRBJ2-7, with 7 bases identical to TRBD2. The CDR3 covers 14 residues. CDR1 and CDR2 from the germline V gene are SGHRS and YFSETQ. The V and J ends lost 5 bases and 2 bases, in that order; junction bases with no gene match: 7. The CDR3 nucleotides are TGCGCCAGCAGAGCGGGGCAGGGTCCCTACGAGCAGTACTTC. Its translation is CASRAGQGPYEQYF.

This clone has at least ten counts. The chain combines TRBV28 with TRBJ2-5; the match to TRBD2 covers 11 bases. V shed 6 bases, J shed 6 bases, and the junction held 9 bases outside the gene matches. Germline V gives CDR1 MDHEN, CDR2 SYDVKM. This CDR3 contains 15 residues. CDR3 residues: CASSKVAGGPKTQYF. DNA for the CDR3: TGTGCCAGCAGCAAGGTAGCGGGAGGGCCCAAGACCCAGTACTTC.

This clone was seen a few times. This may be a read error, as it is one base from a much larger clone. The V and J genes are TRBV5-1 and TRBJ2-1; 9 bases are a match to TRBD1. CDR1 SGHRS and CDR2 YFSETQ come from the germline V gene. V dropped 4 bases and J dropped 0; count of bases not matched to a gene: 8. The CDR3 covers 17 residues. The CDR3, as DNA: TGCGCCAGCAGCCTGGGACAGGGATCTAGCTCCTACAATGAGCAGTTCTTC. Residues: CASSLGQGSSSYNEQFF. The variable domain in full, with the rest retrieved from reference TRBV5-1 and TRBJ2-1, is KAGVTQTPRYLIKTRGQQVTLSCSPISGHRSVSWYQQTPGQGLQFLFEYFSETQRNKGNFPGRFSGRQFSNSRSEMNVSTLELGDSALYLCASSLGQGSSSYNEQFFGPGTRLTVL.

The table lists this clone with many counts. V gene TRBV5-8 combines with J gene TRBJ2-7; D not certain. Germline loops: CDR1 SGHTS, CDR2 YDEGEE. CDR3 length equals 15 residues. V lost 1 base and J lost 0, with 11 bases in between. In DNA, the CDR3 is TGTGCCAGCAGCTTGCGGCGGATCGCCTCCTACGAGCAGTACTTC. This sequence encodes CASSLRRIASYEQYF.

This clone was seen ten or more times. A much larger clone differs from this one at a single base, so this may be a read error. This specimen includes other DNA sequences encoding the same CDR3. The genes are TRBV20-1 and TRBJ1-6; D may be TRBD1 (5 bases). Germline CDR1 DFQATT, CDR2 SNEGSKA (reference sequence). The CDR3 sequence is 14 residues long. The ends were cut back, 3 bases at V and 8 bases at J, with 14 bases in the middle. This chain's CDR3 is CSASVSGGDSPLHF. In nucleotides, the CDR3 is TGCAGTGCTAGCGTGTCCGGGGGAGATTCACCCCTCCACTTT.

This clone has at least ten counts. The rearrangement uses TRBV28 and TRBJ1-5; 7 bases match TRBD1. The germline V gene has CDR1 MDHEN and CDR2 SYDVKM. Trimming at V came to 8 bases and at J to 0 bases, leaving 7 bases not matched to a gene. This CDR3 has 15 amino acids. The CDR3 sequence: CASGPTGVSNQPQHF. The CDR3 region has the DNA TGTGCCAGCGGACCAACAGGGGTTAGCAATCAGCCCCAGCATTTT.

The sample holds many counts of this clone. The chain carries TRBV5-1 and TRBJ2-5; D is uncertain. Germline CDR1 SGHRS, CDR2 YFSETQ. With 0 bases removed from V and 10 bases from J, the gap between germline ends came to 16 bases. This CDR3 is 14 amino acids long. CDR3 nucleotides: TGCGCCAGCAGCTTGGGGCATTCCAAGGGTGGCCAGTACTTC. Its translation is CASSLGHSKGGQYF.

This clone was seen repeatedly, ten times or more. Different DNA sequences within this sample yield the same CDR3. The rearrangement joins TRBV18 to TRBJ2-3, with no clear D. Deletions cut 2 bases from V and 0 bases from J, with 12 bases between. The CDR3 has 16 amino acids. Germline values: CDR1 KGHSH, CDR2 LQKENI. DNA of the CDR3: TGTGCCAGCTCACCAAACCCCTACCCTAGCACAGATACGCAGTATTTT. The encoded protein is CASSPNPYPSTDTQYF.

This sequence joins TRBV6-1 and TRBJ1-5; 8 positions match TRBD1. With 6 bases clipped from V and 6 bases from J, the junction kept 7 bases outside the gene matches. This CDR3 has 14 residues. Germline values: CDR1 MNHNS, CDR2 SASEGT. The CDR3 nucleotides are TGTGCCAGCAGCGCCGGACAGGGAGGTCAGCCCCAGCATTTT. The encoded protein is CASSAGQGGQPQHF.

This clone appeared a few times. The rearrangement links TRBV6-1 to TRBJ1-6; no definite D call. Germline V lookup: CDR1 MNHNS, CDR2 SASEGT. This CDR3 comprises 13 residues. V was trimmed by 7 bases and J by 10 bases, leaving 14 bases between them. The CDR3 spells CASIPTWRSPLHF. CDR3 bases: TGTGCCAGCATTCCGACATGGAGGTCACCCCTCCACTTT.

On this clone: This clone may be a read error of a much larger clone one base away. This chain uses TRBV29-1 with TRBJ2-1, with D possibly TRBD2 on 6 matching bases. The CDR3 consists of 12 residues. CDR1 SQVTM and CDR2 ANQGSEA come from the germline V gene. CDR3 DNA sequence: TGCAGTGACGGGCGGGTGGGGGGTGAGCAGTTCTTC. Translating it yields CSDGRVGGEQFF.

The chain has TRBV24-1 and TRBJ2-3, with D perhaps given as TRBD1 or TRBD2 (5 bases each). Between the trimmed V and J ends, which lost 4 bases and 0 bases, there was a span of 10 bases. Germline V gene sequence: CDR1 KGHDR, CDR2 SFDVKD. CDR3 length equals 15 residues. CDR3 DNA sequence: TGTGCCACCAGTGAGGGGGTACTAAGCACAGATACGCAGTATTTT. Protein: CATSEGVLSTDTQYF.

This clone came up many times. J is TRBJ1-4 and V is TRBV12-3 or TRBV12-4, with D possibly TRBD1 on 5 matching bases. V dropped 4 bases and J dropped 0 bases, with 9 bases sitting between them. The CDR3 length is 15 residues. The CDR3 here is CASSSPTATNEKLFF. The DNA of the CDR3 is TGTGCCAGCAGTTCGCCGACAGCAACTAATGAAAAACTGTTTTTT.

This clone was found many times. This chain connects TRBV12-3 or TRBV12-4 to TRBJ1-2; tentative D call: TRBD1 (5 bases). Trimming shortened V by 5 bases and J by 11 bases, and 24 bases separated the two germline ends. This CDR3 has 15 amino acids. Written as DNA, the CDR3 is TGTGCCAGCAGTCGGGACGGGGTCGAGGACTATGCTTACACCTTC. As protein: CASSRDGVEDYAYTF.

This clone was seen many times. This sequence joins TRBV12-3 or TRBV12-4 and TRBJ2-1; D is uncertain. This CDR3 comprises 13 residues. The V gene lost 1 base and the J gene lost 9 bases, with 10 bases spanning the gap. DNA of the CDR3: TGTGCCAGCAGTTTAGGTACCGGCGGTGAGCAGTTCTTC. It specifies CASSLGTGGEQFF.

This clone was picked up many times. CDR3 in DNA: TGTGCCAGCAGCACTACCGGGACAGGCGAGCAGTACTTC. Translating it yields CASSTTGTGEQYF. The chain carries TRBV9 and TRBJ2-7; 8 positions agree with TRBD1. CDR3 length equals 13 residues. The germline gives CDR1 SGDLS, CDR2 YYNGEE. V dropped 4 bases and J dropped 6; count of bases not matched to a gene: 6.